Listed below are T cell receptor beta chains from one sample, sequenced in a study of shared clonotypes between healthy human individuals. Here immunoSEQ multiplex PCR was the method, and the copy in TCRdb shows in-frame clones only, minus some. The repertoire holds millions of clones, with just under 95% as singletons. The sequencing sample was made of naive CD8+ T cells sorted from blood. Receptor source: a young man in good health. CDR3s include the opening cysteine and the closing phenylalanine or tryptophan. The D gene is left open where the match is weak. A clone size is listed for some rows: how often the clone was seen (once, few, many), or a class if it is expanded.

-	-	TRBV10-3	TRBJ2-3	TGTGCCATCAGTGAGAGAGGGGCGGCAGATACGCAGTATTTT	CAISERGAADTQYF
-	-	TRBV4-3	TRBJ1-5	TGCGCCAGCAGCCAAGAAGAGGGAGATCAGCCCCAGCATTTT	CASSQEEGDQPQHF
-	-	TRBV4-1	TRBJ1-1	TGCGCCAGCAGCCGGACTGTGAACACTGAAGCTTTCTTT	CASSRTVNTEAFF
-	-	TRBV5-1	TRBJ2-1	TGCGCCAGCAGCTTGGGGGCGTCGGCTAGGCCCGACAATGAGCAGTTCTTC	CASSLGASARPDNEQFF
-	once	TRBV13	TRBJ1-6	TGTGCCAGCAGCGACGGGCTTTCGTATTCACCCCTCCACTTT	CASSDGLSYSPLHF
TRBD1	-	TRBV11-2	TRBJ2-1	TGTGCCAGCAGCGGGGACAGGGGGCCGTTCTTC	CASSGDRGPFF
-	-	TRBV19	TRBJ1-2	TGTGCCAGTAGTATCCGGGATGACTATGGCTACACCTTC	CASSIRDDYGYTF
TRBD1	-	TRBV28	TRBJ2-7	TGTGCCAGCAGTTTGCCGACACAGGGGGCGGGTTACGAGCAGTACTTC	CASSLPTQGAGYEQYF
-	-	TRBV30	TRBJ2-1	TGTGCCTGGGGGGGAGGTGGGGCCAATGAGCAGTTCTTC	CAWGGGGANEQFF
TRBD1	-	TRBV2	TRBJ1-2	TGTGCCAGAAGTACCGGGACAGGGGATTTATATGGCTACACCTTC	CARSTGTGDLYGYTF
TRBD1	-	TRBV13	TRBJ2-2	TGTGCCAGCAGCTTGCGGACAGGGGGCTTCACCGGGGAGCTGTTTTTT	CASSLRTGGFTGELFF
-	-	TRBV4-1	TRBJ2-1	TGCGCCAGCAGCCGACAGGACGCTTACAATGAGCAGTTCTTC	CASSRQDAYNEQFF
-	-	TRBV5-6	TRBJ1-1	TGTGCCAGCAGCCCCCCCTTGCAGACCATGAACACTGAAGCTTTCTTT	CASSPPLQTMNTEAFF
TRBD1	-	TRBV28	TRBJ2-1	TGTGCCAGCAGTTTGACAGGGGCTAACAATGAGCAGTTCTTC	CASSLTGANNEQFF
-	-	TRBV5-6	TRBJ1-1	TGTGCCAGCAGCTTGTGGGTATCCGAAGGTTTGAACACTGAAGCTTTCTTT	CASSLWVSEGLNTEAFF
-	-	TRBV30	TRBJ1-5	TGTGCCTGGAGTAATAGGGCTACAATCAATCAGCCCCAGCATTTT	CAWSNRATINQPQHF
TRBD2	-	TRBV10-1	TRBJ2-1	TGCGCCAGCAGTGAGCAACGGGAGGGCTCCTACAATGAGCAGTTCTTC	CASSEQREGSYNEQFF
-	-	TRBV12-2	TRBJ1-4	TGTGCAAGTCGCTTAGCGGAATGGGAGGGGGCTAATGAAAAACTGTTTTTT	CASRLAEWEGANEKLFF
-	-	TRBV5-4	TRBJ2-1	TGTGCCAGCAGCTTGCGGGCCGGTCCCCACAATGAGCAGTTCTTC	CASSLRAGPHNEQFF
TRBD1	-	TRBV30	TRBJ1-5	TGTGCCTGGAGCCTCGGGACAGGTAGCAATCAGCCCCAGCATTTT	CAWSLGTGSNQPQHF
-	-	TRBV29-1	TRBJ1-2	TGCAGCGTGCACCTGCAGACAGGTGTTGGCTATGGCTACACCTTC	CSVHLQTGVGYGYTF
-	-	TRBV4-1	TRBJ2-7	TGCGCCAGCAGCCAAGTTCACAGGGACTACGAGCAGTACTTC	CASSQVHRDYEQYF
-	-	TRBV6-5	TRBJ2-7	TGTGCCAGTACCAACCCCTCCGATCCTTGGGAGCAGTACTTC	CASTNPSDPWEQYF